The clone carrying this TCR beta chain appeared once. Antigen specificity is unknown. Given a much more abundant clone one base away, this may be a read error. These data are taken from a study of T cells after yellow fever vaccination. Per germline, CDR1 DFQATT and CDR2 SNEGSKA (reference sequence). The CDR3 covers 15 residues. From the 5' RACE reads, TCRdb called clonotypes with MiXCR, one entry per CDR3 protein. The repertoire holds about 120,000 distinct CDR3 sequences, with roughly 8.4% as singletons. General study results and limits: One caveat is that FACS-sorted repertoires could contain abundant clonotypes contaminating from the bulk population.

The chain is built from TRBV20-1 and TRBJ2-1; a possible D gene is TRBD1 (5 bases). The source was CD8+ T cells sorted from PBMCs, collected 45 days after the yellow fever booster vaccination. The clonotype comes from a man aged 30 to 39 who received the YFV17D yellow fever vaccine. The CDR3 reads CRARDLQGVSYEQFF. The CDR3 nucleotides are TGCAGAGCTAGAGATCTCCAAGGGGTGTCGTATGAGCAGTTCTTC.